The entry below describes one T cell receptor beta chain. Its cognate antigen is unknown. This sample is part of a study of cytomegalovirus exposure and HLA in healthy donors. Turning to the study itself: Ancestry clustering placed about four fifths of several hundred genotyped donors in the Caucasian-associated cluster. Study conclusions and caveats: Presence/absence results assume similar sequencing depth per donor, which may not hold. Most TCR beta V segments were productive about 87% or about 30% of the time in an earlier analysis.

A multiplex PCR was run with 60 Vbeta primers and 13 Jbeta primers. Using immunoSEQ multiplex PCR, the repertoire was profiled, and TCRdb retains in-frame clones only, with some absent. Seen here are more than 110,000 clones, approximately 80% observed once, and the top ten hold roughly 4.3%. The CDR3 is 14 amino acids. Trimming stripped 8 bases from V and 3 bases from J, with 14 bases between. Germline V gene sequence: CDR1 SGHTA, CDR2 FQGTGA. Sequencing was performed on PBMCs. V and J are TRBV7-3 and TRBJ2-1; unclear D gene. This TCR derives from a male donor in good health and CMV-seronegative. CDR3 DNA sequence: TGTGCCAGCCAGAAAGGAGTGGGCTACAATGAGCAGTTCTTC. Translated, it gives CASQKGVGYNEQFF.